This is a list of T cell receptor beta chains from one sample in a study of regulatory T cells in long-lasting Graves disease. TCRdb re-called the multiplex PCR reads through MiXCR, storing one row per CDR3 protein. The repertoire holds some 350,000 distinct CDR3 sequences, under 20% seen once, with 20% to 25% in the top ten. The same data also went into a second study, on T cells in Graves' hyperthyroidism and ophthalmopathy.

Sequencing was performed on peripheral blood mononuclear cells (PBMCs), taken at new diagnosis, from a patient treated with antithyroid drugs. These receptor sequences come from a woman younger than 30 with Graves disease. CDR3s include the opening cysteine and the closing phenylalanine or tryptophan. A D gene is named only where the DNA matches it firmly. Size is stated for part of the rows, as once, few or many counts, or as a class when the clone is expanded.

many,TRBJ2-3,.,TRBV5-8,CASSLAEGITDTQYF,TGTGCCAGCAGCTTGGCCGAGGGAATAACAGATACGCAGTATTTT
many,TRBJ2-1,.,TRBV24-1,CATSDPASEQFF,TGTGCCACCAGTGACCCCGCCAGCGAGCAGTTCTTC
many,TRBJ2-7,.,TRBV5-6,CASSSGPPSSYEQYF,TGTGCCAGCAGCTCCGGGCCTCCGAGCTCCTACGAGCAGTACTTC
once,TRBJ1-3,TRBD1,TRBV27,CASRGGQVGNTIYF,TGTGCCAGCAGGGGAGGACAGGTTGGAAACACCATATATTTT
many,TRBJ2-7,TRBD1,TRBV29-1,CSVPTGTGGYEQYF,TGCAGCGTTCCGACCGGGACAGGGGGGTACGAGCAGTACTTC
.,TRBJ1-1,.,TRBV3-1,CASSQSSEQYFGPGTEAFF,.
.,TRBJ2-5,.,TRBV27,CAGSIGETQYF,TGTGCCGGCAGTATCGGGGAGACCCAGTACTTC
many,TRBJ1-6,.,TRBV3-1,CASSRRVESYSPLHF,TGTGCCAGCAGCCGAAGGGTGGAGTCCTATTCACCCCTCCACTTT
.,TRBJ2-3,TRBD1,TRBV25-1,CASSESGQGFSTDTQYF,TGTGCCAGCAGTGAATCCGGACAGGGGTTCAGCACAGATACGCAGTATTTT
.,TRBJ2-1,TRBD2,TRBV20-1,CSASTSGPYNEQFF,TGCAGTGCTTCGACTAGCGGTCCCTACAATGAGCAGTTCTTC
many,TRBJ2-1,.,TRBV2,CASRLGGRYNEQFF,TGTGCCAGCAGGCTAGGCGGCCGTTACAATGAGCAGTTCTTC
few,TRBJ2-1,.,TRBV20-1,CSAIDGDNEQFF,TGCAGTGCCATAGACGGAGACAATGAGCAGTTCTTC
many,TRBJ2-5,.,TRBV3-1,CASSPQAEGETQYF,TGTGCCAGCAGCCCACAGGCCGAGGGGGAGACCCAGTACTTC
many,TRBJ1-5,.,TRBV11-2,CASSPGRGGQPQHF,TGCGCCAGCAGCCCCGGTCGGGGGGGACAGCCCCAGCATTTT
many,TRBJ1-5,.,TRBV2,CASSDRDTTLSEPQHF,TGTGCCAGCAGTGACCGGGACACGACGTTGAGTGAGCCCCAGCATTTT
many,TRBJ2-7,.,TRBV7-2,CASSRDPGGEQYF,TGTGCCAGCAGCAGGGATCCCGGAGGGGAGCAGTACTTC
many,TRBJ2-7,TRBD1,TRBV27,CASSTQGRPYEQYF,TGTGCCAGCAGTACACAGGGGCGCCCCTACGAGCAGTACTTC
few,TRBJ1-1,.,TRBV5-1,CASSLVYRAASDTEAFF,TGCGCCAGCAGCTTGGTGTACAGGGCCGCGTCGGACACTGAAGCTTTCTTT
once,TRBJ2-7,TRBD1,TRBV12-3/TRBV12-4,CASSRAGTGGYEQYF,TGTGCCAGCAGCAGGGCCGGGACAGGGGGGTACGAGCAGTACTTC
few,TRBJ2-5,TRBD2,TRBV5-4,CASSRGTSGRLKETQYF,TGTGCCAGCAGCCGAGGGACTAGCGGGAGGCTCAAAGAGACCCAGTACTTC
many,TRBJ2-2,.,TRBV2,CASSELVTATGELFF,TGTGCCAGCAGTGAATTGGTAACAGCCACCGGGGAGCTGTTTTTT
.,TRBJ2-3,TRBD1,TRBV10-3,CAIKVTGVGDTQYF,TGTGCCATCAAAGTGACAGGGGTTGGGGATACGCAGTATTTT
many,TRBJ2-7,.,TRBV5-1,CASSFSGGTYEQYF,TGTGCCAGCAGTTTCTCAGGGGGGACCTACGAGCAGTACTTC
few,TRBJ2-1,TRBD2,TRBV6-1,CASSSGTEQFF,TGTGCCAGCAGCAGCGGGACTGAGCAGTTCTTC
many,TRBJ1-1,.,TRBV10-1,CASSEVRDLTEAFF,TGCGCCAGCAGTGAGGTCAGGGATTTGACTGAAGCTTTCTTT
few,TRBJ2-2,.,TRBV3-1,CASNLLMEGAPGELFF,TGTGCCAGCAACTTACTAATGGAGGGGGCGCCCGGGGAGCTGTTTTTT
.,TRBJ1-2,.,TRBV6-5,CASSYDENYGYTF,TGTGCCAGCAGTTACGACGAGAACTATGGCTACACCTTC
many,TRBJ1-4,.,TRBV5-6,CASSLLARDPAREKLFF,TGTGCCAGCAGCTTGTTAGCCCGAGACCCCGCTCGAGAAAAACTGTTTTTT
many,TRBJ2-7,.,TRBV7-3,CASSLSGTGEEQYF,TGTGCCAGCAGCTTGAGTGGGACTGGGGAGGAGCAGTACTTC
many,TRBJ1-1,TRBD1,TRBV11-2,CASSLSGGQMMNTEAFF,TGTGCCAGCAGCTTATCAGGGGGCCAGATGATGAACACTGAAGCTTTCTTT
.,TRBJ2-3,TRBD1,TRBV7-9,CASSIGQGAADTQYF,TGTGCCAGCAGCATCGGACAGGGGGCCGCAGATACGCAGTATTTT
few,TRBJ2-2,.,TRBV25-1,CASSEFGLGANTGELFF,TGTGCCAGCAGTGAATTTGGGTTAGGGGCGAACACCGGGGAGCTGTTTTTT
many,TRBJ2-2,.,TRBV3-1,CASSISPINTGELFF,TGTGCCAGCAGTATCTCCCCCATTAACACCGGGGAGCTGTTTTTT
.,TRBJ2-7,.,TRBV5-6,CASTNSQFSYEQYF,TGTGCCAGCACGAATAGTCAATTCTCCTACGAGCAGTACTTC
many,TRBJ2-1,TRBD2,TRBV7-2,CASSLGGGAIYNEQFF,TGTGCCAGCAGCTTAGGCGGGGGGGCCATATACAATGAGCAGTTCTTC
few,TRBJ2-3,.,TRBV29-1,CSVAPGPGEVRTDTQYF,TGCAGCGTGGCCCCGGGCCCGGGGGAGGTGAGGACAGATACGCAGTATTTT
many,TRBJ2-7,TRBD2,TRBV11-2,CASSGWTSGSPYEQYF,TGTGCCAGCAGCGGCTGGACTAGCGGGAGCCCCTACGAGCAGTACTTC
many,TRBJ1-1,.,TRBV28,CASSFPPSRINCEAFF,TGTGCCAGCAGTTTCCCACCATCAAGAATCAACTGTGAAGCTTTCTTT
many,TRBJ1-1,TRBD1,TRBV3-1,CASSQGWDSEAFF,TGTGCCAGCAGCCAAGGATGGGACAGTGAAGCTTTCTTT
many,TRBJ1-5,TRBD1,TRBV12-3/TRBV12-4,CASSLPGTGYQPQHF,TGTGCCAGCAGTTTACCGGGGACAGGCTATCAGCCCCAGCATTTT
many,TRBJ2-7,.,TRBV11-2,CASTLTGADYEQYF,TGTGCCAGCACCCTCACAGGTGCGGACTACGAGCAGTACTTC
many,TRBJ2-1,.,TRBV11-3,CASSRFRGIDNEQFF,TGTGCCAGCAGCCGCTTCAGGGGAATCGACAATGAGCAGTTCTTC
many,TRBJ2-7,.,TRBV30,CAWSRVDEQYF,TGTGCCTGGAGTCGTGTCGACGAGCAGTACTTC
many,TRBJ2-1,.,TRBV11-2,CASSLGPPAEQFF,TGTGCCAGCAGCTTAGGGCCCCCGGCGGAACAGTTCTTC
once,TRBJ1-2,.,TRBV7-6,CASSSLSGTFNYGYTF,TGTGCCAGCAGCTCCTTAAGTGGAACCTTTAACTATGGCTACACCTTC
few,TRBJ2-1,.,TRBV9,CASSVGAAPNEQFF,TGTGCCAGCAGCGTAGGAGCGGCCCCCAATGAGCAGTTCTTC
many,TRBJ2-3,TRBD2,TRBV5-1,CASRDGTSGITDTQYF,TGCGCCAGCAGGGACGGGACTAGCGGTATCACAGATACGCAGTATTTT
many,TRBJ2-7,.,TRBV5-6,CASSLESNRANPYEQYF,TGTGCCAGCAGCTTGGAGTCTAACAGGGCCAACCCTTACGAGCAGTACTTC
few,TRBJ2-2,TRBD2,TRBV2,CAREGTSGATGELFF,TGTGCCAGGGAAGGGACTAGCGGGGCGACCGGGGAGCTGTTTTTT
many,TRBJ2-2,.,TRBV7-2,CASSSLRRGFTGELFF,TGTGCCAGCAGCTCCCTACGGCGAGGGTTCACCGGGGAGCTGTTTTTT
many,TRBJ2-1,TRBD1,TRBV3-1,CASSPLQGAGEQFF,TGTGCCAGCAGCCCTCTCCAGGGGGCCGGGGAGCAGTTCTTC